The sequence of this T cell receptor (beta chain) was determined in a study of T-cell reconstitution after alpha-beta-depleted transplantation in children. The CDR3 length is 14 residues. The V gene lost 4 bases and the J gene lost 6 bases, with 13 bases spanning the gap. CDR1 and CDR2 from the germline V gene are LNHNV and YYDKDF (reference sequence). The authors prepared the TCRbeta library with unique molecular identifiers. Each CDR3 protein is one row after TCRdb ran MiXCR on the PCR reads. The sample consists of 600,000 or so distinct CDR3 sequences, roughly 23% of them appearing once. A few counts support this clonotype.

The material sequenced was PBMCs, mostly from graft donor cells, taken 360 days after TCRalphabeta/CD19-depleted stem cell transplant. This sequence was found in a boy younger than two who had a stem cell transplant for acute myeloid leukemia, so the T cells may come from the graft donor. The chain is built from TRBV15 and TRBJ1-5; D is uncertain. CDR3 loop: CATSTRTGSQPQHF. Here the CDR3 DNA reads TGTGCCACCAGCACCCGAACGGGGAGTCAGCCCCAGCATTTT. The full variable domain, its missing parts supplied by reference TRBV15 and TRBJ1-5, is DAMVIQNPRYQVTQFGKPVTLSCSQTLNHNVMYWYQQKSSQAPKLLFHYYDKDFNNEADTPDNFQSRRPNTSFCFLDIRSPGLGDTAMYLCATSTRTGSQPQHFGDGTRLSIL.